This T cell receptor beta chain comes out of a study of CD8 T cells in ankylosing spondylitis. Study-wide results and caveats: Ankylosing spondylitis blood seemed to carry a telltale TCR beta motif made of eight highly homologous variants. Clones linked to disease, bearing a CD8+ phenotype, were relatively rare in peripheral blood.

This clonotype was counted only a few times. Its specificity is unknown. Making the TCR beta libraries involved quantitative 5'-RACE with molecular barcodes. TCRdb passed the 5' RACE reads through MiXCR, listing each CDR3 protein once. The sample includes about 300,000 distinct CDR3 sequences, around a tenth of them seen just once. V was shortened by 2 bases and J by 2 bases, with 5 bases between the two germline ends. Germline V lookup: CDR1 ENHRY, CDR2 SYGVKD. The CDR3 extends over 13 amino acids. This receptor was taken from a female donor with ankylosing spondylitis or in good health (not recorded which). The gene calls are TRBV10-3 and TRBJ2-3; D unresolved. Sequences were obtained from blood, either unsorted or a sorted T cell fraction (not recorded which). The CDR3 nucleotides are TGTGCCATCAGTGAGGGGCACACAGATACGCAGTATTTT. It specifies CAISEGHTDTQYF.